This TCR beta chain was found in a study of T cell responses to AZD1222 COVID-19 vaccine. General study findings and limits: Nearly half of spike-specific TCRs reportedly target variant regions that are unmutated in the B.1.351 and B.1.1.7 variants.

This table comes from immunoSEQ multiplex PCR, and its TCRdb copy is limited to in-frame clones, with some not included. The sample lists some 93,000 clones; 88% were seen once. As for this clone: What it binds is not known.

Second doses were pooled across both intervals (about 4 or about 12 weeks). CDR1 SGHTA and CDR2 FQGNSA come from the germline V gene. V was pared by 1 base and J by 4 bases, with 13 bases between. This CDR3 comprises 15 residues. The receptor's source is an adult who received the AZD1222 COVID-19 vaccine. The sequences come from peripheral blood, collected 28 days after the second AZD1222 dose. The chain combines TRBV7-2 with TRBJ1-2; D not certain. The CDR3 loop reads CASSLGLGSGYGYTF. In DNA form, the CDR3 reads TGTGCCAGCAGCTTAGGTCTGGGTAGTGGCTATGGCTACACCTTC.